The entry below describes one TCR beta chain. Its antigen remains unknown. The sample comes from a study of CD8 T cells in Susac syndrome. Study-level results: The authors acknowledged that their TCR sequencing and HLA analysis involved a relatively small number of individuals.

Sequencing of TCR beta was performed on blood CD8+ T cells and on blood CD4+ T cells. While CD8+ and CD4+ T cells were isolated negatively, TEMRA cells were enriched by FACS. The CDR3 is 13 residues long. Per germline, CDR1 SGHRS and CDR2 YFSETQ. V was clipped by 2 bases and J by 5 bases, with 10 bases between them. The RNA, about 0.5 to 1 ug, was put through reverse transcription using random hexamers. The immunoSEQ assay covered 54 Vbeta and 13 Jbeta segments for CDR3. One entry per CDR3 protein results from TCRdb running MiXCR on the immunoSEQ multiplex PCR reads. This table has around 160,000 distinct CDR3 sequences, about 94% appearing once.

What was sequenced was CD4+ T cells from PBMCs. The clonotype was recovered from a human donor in good health. V and J are TRBV5-1 and TRBJ2-5; D gene unclear. CDR3 region: CASSFGSRETQYF. The CDR3 DNA reads TGCGCCAGCAGCTTTGGGTCCCGGGAGACCCAGTACTTC.